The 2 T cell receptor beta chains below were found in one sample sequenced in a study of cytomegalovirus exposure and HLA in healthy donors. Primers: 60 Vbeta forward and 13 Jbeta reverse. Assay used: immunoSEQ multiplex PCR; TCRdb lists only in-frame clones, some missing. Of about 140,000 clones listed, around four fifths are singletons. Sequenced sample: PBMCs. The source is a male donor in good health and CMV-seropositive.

The chain's CDR3 is CASSLIVYEQFF. The CDR3 DNA follows: TGTGCCAGCAGCTTAATAGTGTATGAGCAGTTCTTC. The chain is built from TRBV7-9 and TRBJ2-1; the D is unclear. This CDR3 has 12 residues. Trimming cost V 2 bases and J 8 bases, with 7 bases left between them. Germline values: CDR1 SEHNR, CDR2 FQNEAQ (reference sequence).

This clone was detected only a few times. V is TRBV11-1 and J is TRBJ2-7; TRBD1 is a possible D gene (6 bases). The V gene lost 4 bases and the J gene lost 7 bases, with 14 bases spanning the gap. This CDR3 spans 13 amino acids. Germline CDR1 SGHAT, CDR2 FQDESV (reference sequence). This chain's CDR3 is CASSYDRSWEQYF. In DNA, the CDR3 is TGTGCCAGCAGCTACGACAGGTCTTGGGAGCAGTACTTC.